Each of the 18 T cell receptor beta chains below was sequenced from the same sample in a study of blood T cells in healthy people across ages. Primers used in a second PCR of roughly 6 to 11 cycles were a sample-barcoded 5' primer and a J-beta primer mix. One entry per CDR3 protein, called by TCRdb with MiXCR from the 5' RACE reads. The repertoire holds roughly 1.7 million distinct CDR3 sequences, with 30% to 40% as singletons. The sequenced sample was blood. The receptors stem from a woman aged 30 to 39 in good health.

The table lists this clonotype with a few counts. This chain uses TRBV5-5 with TRBJ2-3; D is ambiguous. The V gene lost 4 bases and the J gene lost 1 base, with 16 bases spanning the gap. Germline loops: CDR1 SGHKS, CDR2 YYEKEE (reference sequence). The CDR3 extends over 16 amino acids. CDR3 in DNA: TGTGCCAGCAGCCACGCAGGAAGGGATGGCACAGATACGCAGTATTTT. This encodes CASSHAGRDGTDTQYF. Together with reference TRBV5-5 and TRBJ2-3, the CDR3 gives the full variable domain: DAGVTQSPTHLIKTRGQQVTLRCSPISGHKSVSWYQQVLGQGPQFIFQYYEKEERGRGNFPDRFSARQFPNYSSELNVNALLLGDSALYLCASSHAGRDGTDTQYFGPGTRLTVL.

This sequence joins TRBV3-1 and TRBJ2-3; unclear D gene. Per germline, CDR1 LGHDT and CDR2 YNNKEL (reference sequence). The CDR3 spans 14 residues. Trimming removed 3 bases at V and 4 bases at J, with 11 bases between. The CDR3 is CASSHYSAADTQYF. Here the CDR3 DNA reads TGTGCCAGCAGCCATTATAGTGCGGCAGATACGCAGTATTTT.

The chain joins TRBV10-3 to TRBJ2-5, with D hard to call. Trimming pared 5 bases from V and 1 base from J, leaving 17 bases between. Germline CDR1 and CDR2: ENHRY and SYGVKD. This CDR3 is 16 amino acids long. CDR3 sequence: CAISSIPSFLQETQYF. The CDR3 coding sequence is TGTGCCATCAGTAGCATCCCTAGTTTCCTCCAAGAGACCCAGTACTTC.

The rearrangement links TRBV20-1 to TRBJ1-1; 8 bases align to TRBD1. J was trimmed by 2 bases and V by 0 bases; bases with no gene match: 14. CDR1 DFQATT and CDR2 SNEGSKA come from the germline V gene (reference sequence). The CDR3 consists of 18 residues. This CDR3 is CSARDHRGVVTSNTEAFF. CDR3 DNA sequence: TGCAGTGCTAGAGACCACAGGGGGGTAGTCACATCCAACACTGAAGCTTTCTTT.

This clonotype has ten or more counts. The chain carries TRBV4-1 and TRBJ1-5, with TRBD1 as a possible D gene (5 bases). V shed 1 base and J shed 6 bases, with 16 bases lying between them. The CDR3 totals 16 residues. The germline V gene has CDR1 MGHRA and CDR2 YSYEKL. CDR3 coding DNA: TGCGCCAGCAGCCAAGTGGGACCCAGGGATGGTCAGCCCCAGCATTTT. Amino acids: CASSQVGPRDGQPQHF.

V is TRBV13 and J is TRBJ1-1; 7 bases are shared with TRBD1. Germline trimming cut 4 bases from V and 1 base from J; bases unmatched to any gene: 6. In germline, CDR1 is PRHDT, CDR2 FYEKMQ (reference sequence). The length of the CDR3 is 15 residues. The DNA of the CDR3 is TGTGCCAGCAGCTCCCGAGGGACAGCGAACACTGAAGCTTTCTTT. It codes for CASSSRGTANTEAFF.

V is TRBV19 and J is TRBJ1-2; D is ambiguous. V lost 4 bases and J 4 bases, leaving 13 bases between the germline ends. CDR3 length equals 14 residues. Germline-derived CDR1 and CDR2 are LNHDA and SQIVND (reference sequence). DNA for the CDR3: TGTGCCAGTAGTACTGGGGTTGCTGGCTATGGCTACACCTTC. This codes for CASSTGVAGYGYTF.

This clonotype was seen once. One junction end disagrees with the germline gene, perhaps due to a read error. This rearrangement joins TRBV7-2 to TRBJ1-4, with 8 bases matching TRBD1. The germline CDR1 and CDR2 sequences are SGHTA and FQGNSA. The CDR3 has 16 residues. The CDR3: CASSLLIQGAGEKRFF. The CDR3 DNA sequence: TGTGCCAGCAGCTTATTGATTCAGGGGGCAGGTGAAAAACGGTTTTTT.

The chain employs TRBV30 and TRBJ1-4, with no clear D. The CDR3 covers 13 residues. V lost 4 bases to trimming and J lost 7 bases, with 13 bases between them. CDR1 and CDR2 (germline): GTSNPN, SVGIG (reference sequence). CDR3 in DNA: TGTGCCTGGACCCTGCCAGTTTCTGAAAAACTGTTTTTT. This sequence encodes CAWTLPVSEKLFF.

Of note for this clonotype: At one end the junction does not follow the germline gene, possibly because of a read error. The chain joins TRBV28 to TRBJ1-3; perhaps TRBD1 as D (5 bases). The CDR3 loop spans 15 amino acids. Germline V lookup: CDR1 MDHEN, CDR2 SYDVKM. Here the CDR3 reads CASSSGRSSGTTIYF. The CDR3 DNA sequence: TGTGCCAGCAGTTCGGGACGCAGCTCTGGAACCACCATATATTTT.

The J gene is TRBJ2-7, the V gene TRBV18; no clear D. Looked up from germline, CDR1 is KGHSH and CDR2 is LQKENI. This CDR3 has 15 amino acids. With 2 bases removed from V and 0 bases from J, the gap between germline ends came to 11 bases. CDR3 residues: CASSPVGTTSYEQYF. For the CDR3, the DNA is TGTGCCAGCTCACCAGTCGGCACGACCTCCTACGAGCAGTACTTC.

This clonotype was seen more than once but under ten times. The chain joins TRBV7-3 to TRBJ2-1, with 10 bases identical to TRBD2. Germline CDR1 is SGHTA and CDR2 is FQGTGA. This CDR3 has 15 amino acids. V dropped 5 bases and J dropped 9; count of bases not matched to a gene: 10. The CDR3 spells CASSPASGSFSEQFF. As DNA, the CDR3 is TGTGCCAGCAGCCCAGCTAGCGGGAGTTTTAGTGAGCAGTTCTTC.

Only a few counts were recorded for this clonotype. This chain uses TRBV11-2 with TRBJ2-7; no definite D call. CDR1 is SGHAT, CDR2 FQNNGV, per germline. There are 15 residues in the CDR3. The V end was cut by 0 bases, the J end by 2 bases, with 11 bases between. CDR3 nucleotide sequence: TGTGCCAGCAGCTTAGAAGGTGCCGTAGCCTACGAGCAGTACTTC. Its translation is CASSLEGAVAYEQYF.

In nucleotides, the CDR3 is TGTGCCAGCAGTGGATTGGACAGTCGGGACGAGCAGTACTTC. As protein: CASSGLDSRDEQYF. The chain links TRBV6-1 to TRBJ2-7; tentatively, D is TRBD1 (6 bases). CDR3 length equals 14 residues. Germline CDR1 and CDR2: MNHNS and SASEGT. The V gene lost 4 bases and the J gene lost 5 bases, with 15 bases spanning the gap.

The V call is TRBV18, the J call TRBJ2-4; D is undetermined. Trimming shortened V by 1 base and J by 7 bases, and 11 bases separated the two germline ends. In germline, CDR1 is KGHSH, CDR2 LQKENI. This CDR3 has 14 amino acids. In DNA, the CDR3 is TGTGCCAGCTCACCACAGAAACTCCTTAACATTCAGTACTTC. It is translated as CASSPQKLLNIQYF.

The chain combines TRBV20-1 with TRBJ2-7, with unresolved D. V gave up 1 base and J gave up 2 bases, with 12 bases separating them. The CDR3 is 14 residues long. The germline V gene encodes CDR1 DFQATT and CDR2 SNEGSKA (reference sequence). The CDR3, as DNA: TGCAGTGCTAGAGCCCCTGGGGAACCCTACGAGCAGTACTTC. Translated, it gives CSARAPGEPYEQYF.

This clonotype was observed a few times. The chain employs TRBV30 and TRBJ1-2; no clear D gene. From germline, CDR1 is GTSNPN and CDR2 SVGIG (reference sequence). This CDR3 is 14 amino acids long. V gave up 0 bases and J gave up 2 bases, with 10 bases separating them. The CDR3 coding sequence is TGTGCCTGGAGTGTTAACCTAGGGAACTATGGCTACACCTTC. Its translation: CAWSVNLGNYGYTF. The full variable domain, rest sourced from reference TRBV30 and TRBJ1-2, is SQTIHQWPATLVQPVGSPLSLECTVEGTSNPNLYWYRQAAGRGLQLLFYSVGIGQISSEVPQNLSASRPQDRQFILSSKKLLLSDSGFYLCAWSVNLGNYGYTFGSGTRLTVV.

Of note for this clonotype: This CDR3 is missing its conserved last phenylalanine or tryptophan, likely due to a read error. Here the CDR3 reads CASSPGQIGEQYC. The DNA for the CDR3 is TGTGCCAGCAGCCCGGGCCAAATCGGAGAGCAGTACTGC. The V gene is TRBV7-2, the J gene TRBJ2-4; D gene uncertain. V lost 5 bases and J lost 13, with 18 bases in between. The length of the CDR3 is 13 residues. The germline gives CDR1 SGHTA, CDR2 FQGNSA.